This TCR beta chain appears in the sequencing data of a study of T cells in Graves' hyperthyroidism and ophthalmopathy (dated by TCRdb to between 2017 and 2020). Describing the broader study: To identify distinguishing TCR V-J signatures, a discovery cohort of 95 to 100 patients was used, comprising 43 with Graves' ophthalmopathy and some 60 with stable Graves' hyperthyroidism. The paper reports TCR Vbeta CDR3 sequencing of some 140 peripheral blood samples: approximately 41 ophthalmopathy, 75 to 80 hyperthyroidism and around 17 progressor patients. Prospective prediction of ophthalmopathy was tested in an independent validation cohort of approximately 18 hyperthyroidism patients and 17 patients who later progressed to ophthalmopathy. In addition, the study compared T-cell repertoires in thyroid tissue and in blood from roughly six Graves' hyperthyroidism patients. Following sampling, methimazole starting at 30 mg daily was given to hyperthyroidism patients, and high-dose intravenous methylprednisolone was given to ophthalmopathy patients. The 95 to 100 discovery patients were divided at random into training and test sets in a 7:3 ratio. General conclusions and limits of the study: No statistical method was used to set the sample size in advance, and investigators knew the group allocation. In validation, the model predicted progression to ophthalmopathy with 55% to 71% sensitivity and about 72% specificity, a median of approximately 6.5 months before onset. In cross-validation, a model built on a 13 V-J signature told ophthalmopathy apart from stable hyperthyroidism with under 90% sensitivity and around 83% specificity, and in testing the same model reached 80%/75%. Most expanded thyroid clonotypes (frequency above 0.001) were also detected in blood, suggesting blood repertoires may reflect thyroid immune responses.

This clonotype was picked up a small number of times. It has no known antigen specificity. It has no much larger one-base neighbor in the sample; base qualities were not kept. The study excluded patients with uncontrolled infections, other autoimmune diseases, pregnancy or lactation. Diagnoses were established on the basis of clinical symptoms, serum thyroxine and TRAb, thyroid ultrasound, and orbital computed tomography. Total RNA was extracted with Trizol reagent, and quality was checked on an Agilent 2100 Bioanalyzer. Amplification of TCR beta CDR3 regions was carried out from RNA transcripts. For the first round of RT-PCR on the TCR CDR3, the HTBI primer set was used together with the Qiagen OneStep RT-PCR kit. The libraries were constructed in a second round of multiplex PCR and then size-selected and purified. The libraries were sequenced on an Illumina HiSeq2000 using paired-end 100 bp reads. As for the authors' bioinformatics: SOAPnuke was used to process the raw data, throwing out any read that contained adapters or uncalled bases, had a mean Phred below 15, or lacked an exact constant-primer or identifier match. High-quality paired reads were merged using COPE v1.2.5, and each unique nucleotide sequence was defined as a clonotype. MiTCR v1.1 was used to align the clonotypes against IMGT TRBV, TRBD and TRBJ reference segments. The analysis included only V-J combinations with a frequency above 0.0001, which together covered around 99% of the repertoires. The TCS score was defined as the ratio of F50 (clonal expansion) to E x V (chaos), calculated using BLOSUM62-based TCRdist between CDR3 peptides within each V-J. Welch's t-statistics and random forest reduced some 510 V-J features to fewer than 15, which were used in a naive Bayes classifier (R e1071). The similarity between thyroid and blood repertoires was quantified using the Morisita-Horn index. TCRdb trimmed public reads at Q25 via fastp, called clones via MiXCR and kept in-frame beta chains. Each CDR3 protein gets just one entry, which takes the most common genes and DNA from the rows behind it. The V and J calls follow TCRdb's processing rather than the paper's. Counted in this sample were about 700,000 distinct CDR3 sequences; about 45% of them appeared once. Less than 9% of the sample is in the top ten clones.

From the cysteine up to the phenylalanine, the CDR3 has a length of 15 residues. Here the CDR3 DNA is all that survives: 45 bases in frame from base 1. Trimming takes 1 base from V and 5 bases from J, and the germline ends sit 15 bases apart. CDR1 and CDR2 are read off the germline V gene as SGDLS and YYNGEE. Source material: peripheral blood or thyroid tissue (not recorded which). The chain was built from TRBV9 and TRBJ2-5; matching of 6 bases hints at TRBD1 as the D gene. This sequence originates from an adult man with Graves' disease, either hyperthyroidism or ophthalmopathy (not recorded which). CDR3 sequence: CASSVSSGALETQYF. Here is the DNA: TGTGCCAGCAGCGTATCCTCAGGGGCCTTGGAGACCCAGTACTTC.